What follows are 17 T cell receptor beta chains derived from one specimen sequenced in a study of blood T cells in healthy people across ages. The authors ran a second PCR of roughly 6 to 12 cycles using a sample-barcoded 5' primer and a J-beta primer mix. TCRdb itself ran the 5' RACE reads through MiXCR, one entry per CDR3 protein. Seen here are some 930,000 distinct CDR3 sequences, almost 30% observed once, and the top ten hold about 10%. The same sample was also studied in work on T cells of mothers and their children.

What was sequenced was blood. Receptors originate from a woman in her thirties or forties in good health.

This clonotype was counted many times. V gene TRBV12-3 or TRBV12-4 combines with J gene TRBJ2-1, with 7 bases lining up with TRBD2. The CDR3 runs to 14 residues. The ends lost 3 bases at V and 7 bases at J; junction bases unmatched: 6. CDR3 in DNA: TGTGCCAGCAGTTTGGGTCCTAGCGGTAATGAGCAGTTCTTC. This codes for CASSLGPSGNEQFF.

This clonotype was counted once. One end of the junction fails to match germline, which may point to a read error. The gene calls are TRBV7-9 and TRBJ2-1; 7 bases match TRBD2. Germline assignment: CDR1 SEHNR and CDR2 FQNEAQ (reference sequence). This CDR3 contains 14 residues. CDR3 coding DNA: TGCGCCAGCAGCTTTTACGCGGGGGACAATGAGCAGTTCTTC. Translation: CASSFYAGDNEQFF.

Details on this clonotype: It may be a read error: a sequence one base away is much more abundant. The V gene is TRBV15, the J gene TRBJ2-1; D is perhaps TRBD1 (5 bases). The V end lost 0 bases, the J end lost 3 bases, and 12 bases lay between the germline ends. Germline CDR1 reads LNHNV; CDR2 reads YYDKDF (reference sequence). The CDR3 sequence is 16 residues long. The CDR3 coding sequence is TGTGCCACCAGCAGAGAGAAGGGGTCTGTCTACAATGAGCAGTTCTTC. Translated, it gives CATSREKGSVYNEQFF.

Note on this clonotype: Here the CDR3 omits its conserved ending phenylalanine or tryptophan, so a read error is the likely source. V usage is TRBV18 and J usage is TRBJ1-1, with D perhaps matching TRBD1 (5 bases). CDR3 length equals 12 residues. The ends were cut back, 3 bases at V and 6 bases at J, with 8 bases in the middle. Germline V lookup: CDR1 KGHSH, CDR2 LQKENI. Written as DNA, the CDR3 is TGTGCCAGCTCACCCGGACACCCTGAAGCTTTCTCT. It yields the protein CASSPGHPEAFS.

This clonotype showed up just a few times. This chain joins TRBV10-3 and TRBJ2-4, with 9 bases that match TRBD1. The J call may be in error: the DNA end matches TRBJ2-7 better. The germline V gene encodes CDR1 ENHRY and CDR2 SYGVKD. The CDR3 runs to 15 residues. The CDR3 DNA sequence: TGTGCCATCAGTGGAGGACAGGGGATGAGATACGAGCAGTACTTC. Translating gives CAISGGQGMRYEQYF.

This chain connects TRBV20-1 to TRBJ2-1; 13 bases agree with TRBD2. V trimming: 6 bases; J trimming: 7 bases; junction bases outside the gene matches: 9. Germline V CDR1 and CDR2: DFQATT, SNEGSKA (reference sequence). The CDR3 is 15 amino acids. The CDR3: CSARLAGGLLNEQFF. CDR3 in DNA: TGCAGTGCCCGACTAGCGGGGGGACTCTTAAATGAGCAGTTCTTC.

The chain uses TRBV20-1 and TRBJ1-2; D remains unclear. V lost 5 bases to trimming and J lost 7 bases, with 8 bases between them. Germline values: CDR1 DFQATT, CDR2 SNEGSKA (reference sequence). The CDR3 contains 10 residues. In nucleotides, the CDR3 is TGCAGTGCTTTTCGGGGTGGCTACACCTTC. Protein product: CSAFRGGYTF.

In the case of this clonotype: Sequence at one end of the junction differs from germline and may be a read error. This chain joins TRBV27 and TRBJ2-1; TRBD1 aligns across 9 bases. There are 17 residues in the CDR3. Germline V gene data show CDR1 as MNHEY and CDR2 as SMNVEV (reference sequence). CDR3 in amino acids: CAGSRQGVGISYNEQFF. The CDR3 coding sequence is TGTGCCGGCAGTAGACAGGGGGTGGGAATCTCCTACAATGAGCAGTTCTTC.

Comment on this clonotype: A much bigger clone sits one base away, suggesting this may be a read error. The rearrangement joins TRBV7-2 to TRBJ1-5; D is ambiguous. The CDR3 is 13 residues long. Germline V gene lookup returns CDR1 SGHTA and CDR2 FQGNSA. Trimming removed 6 bases from V and 9 bases from J, with 15 bases in between. The CDR3 bases are TGTGCCAGCAGTTCCCGCGGTTTTCTGCCCCAGCATTTT. This encodes CASSSRGFLPQHF. Using reference TRBV7-2 and TRBJ1-5 for the parts outside the CDR3, the full variable domain is GAGVSQSPSNKVTEKGKDVELRCDPISGHTALYWYRQSLGQGLEFLIYFQGNSAPDKSGLPSDRFSAERTGGSVSTLTIQRTQQEDSAVYLCASSSRGFLPQHFGDGTRLSIL.

The chain combines TRBV7-8 with TRBJ1-2; no reliable D call. Germline CDR1 reads SGHVS; CDR2 reads FQNEAQ. Between the trimmed V and J ends, which lost 1 base and 8 bases, there was a span of 11 bases. CDR3 size: 13 residues. CDR3 residues: CASSLGRAKGYTF. The CDR3 DNA is TGTGCCAGCAGCTTAGGGAGGGCAAAAGGCTACACCTTC.

This clonotype was recorded many times. The rearrangement links TRBV7-2 to TRBJ2-5; unclear D gene. The V and J ends lost 1 base and 5 bases respectively, with 8 bases between them. Germline CDR1 is SGHTA and CDR2 is FQGNSA. This CDR3 region has 13 residues. This CDR3 reads CASSLGARETQYF. The DNA of the CDR3 is TGTGCCAGCAGCTTAGGGGCTAGGGAGACCCAGTACTTC.

This clonotype was counted at least ten times. The chain is built from TRBV28 and TRBJ2-3; either TRBD1 or TRBD2 may supply D (7 bases each). Germline loops: CDR1 MDHEN, CDR2 SYDVKM. The germline V and J ends were trimmed by 3 bases and 2 bases, with 12 bases remaining between them. This CDR3 spans 15 amino acids. The CDR3 bases are TGTGCCAGCAGTTTCAGGGGGGGTCACACAGATACGCAGTATTTT. Translation gives CASSFRGGHTDTQYF.

The gene calls are TRBV20-1 and TRBJ1-6; D gene uncertain. Deletions cut 3 bases from V and 13 bases from J, with 13 bases between. The CDR3 is 12 amino acids. CDR1 is DFQATT, CDR2 SNEGSKA, per germline (reference sequence). The CDR3 bases are TGCAGTGCTAGGTCGGGGTTGGAGCCCCTCCACTTT. Its translation is CSARSGLEPLHF.

The chain is built from TRBV4-1 and TRBJ2-1, with TRBD1 matching over 9 bases. The CDR3 totals 16 residues. V lost 0 bases to trimming and J lost 10 bases; unmatched junction nucleotides: 10. CDR1 is MGHRA, CDR2 YSYEKL, per germline. The CDR3 bases are TGCGCCAGCAGCCAAGATAGCCTTGGAGGACAGGGGGAGCAGTTCTTC. It is translated as CASSQDSLGGQGEQFF.

J is TRBJ2-3 and V is TRBV12-3 or TRBV12-4, with TRBD1 as a possible D gene (5 bases). Trimming removed 4 bases at V and 2 bases at J, with 10 bases between. CDR3 size: 14 residues. The CDR3 sequence is CASSSTAYTDTQYF. The CDR3 DNA reads as TGTGCCAGCAGTTCGACAGCCTACACAGATACGCAGTATTTT.

Note on this clonotype: Since a much larger clone is just one base distant, this may be a read error. CDR3 DNA sequence: TGTGCCAGCATCTTACAGGGGGGCAATCAGCCCCAGCATTTT. Protein: CASILQGGNQPQHF. This chain uses TRBV28 with TRBJ1-5, with TRBD1 matching over 8 bases. The V gene end was trimmed by 7 bases and the J gene end by 2 bases; junction bases not matched to a gene: 4. Germline V gives CDR1 MDHEN, CDR2 SYDVKM. There are 14 residues in the CDR3.

This clonotype turned up a few times. This chain joins TRBV2 and TRBJ2-3, with TRBD1 identical over 7 bases. J gave up 6 bases and V 4 bases, and 13 bases lay outside the gene matches. Germline loops: CDR1 SNHLY, CDR2 FYNNEI. CDR3 size: 16 residues. For the CDR3, the DNA is TGTGCCAGCAGTGGACCCCGGACAGGCGTTGCGGATACGCAGTATTTT. This translates into CASSGPRTGVADTQYF.